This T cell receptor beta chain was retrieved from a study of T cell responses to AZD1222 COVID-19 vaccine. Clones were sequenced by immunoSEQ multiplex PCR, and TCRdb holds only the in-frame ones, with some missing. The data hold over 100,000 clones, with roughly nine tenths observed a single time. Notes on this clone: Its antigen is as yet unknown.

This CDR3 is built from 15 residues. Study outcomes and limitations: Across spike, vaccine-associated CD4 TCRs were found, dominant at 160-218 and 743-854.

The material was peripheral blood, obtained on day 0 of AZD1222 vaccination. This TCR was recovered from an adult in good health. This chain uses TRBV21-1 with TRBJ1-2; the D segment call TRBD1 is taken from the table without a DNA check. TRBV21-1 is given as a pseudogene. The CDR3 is CASISWAGDPYGYTF. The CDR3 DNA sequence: TGTGCCAGCATCTCTTGGGCAGGGGACCCCTATGGCTACACCTTC.